The source of this T cell receptor (beta chain) is a study of shared clonotypes between healthy human individuals. Between the trimmed V and J ends, which lost 7 bases and 3 bases, there was a span of 13 bases. The germline CDR1 and CDR2 sequences are SQVTM and ANQGSEA. The CDR3 loop spans 13 amino acids. Data came from immunoSEQ multiplex PCR; TCRdb stores just in-frame clones and leaves some out. The data show hundreds of thousands of clones, 73% seen once. Donors had no recently reported acute infections or vaccinations and were HIV-negative. The sequence was obtained from a man aged 25-45 years in good health. Specimen: memory CD4+ T cells sorted from blood. The subset: CD45RA-negative fraction. The chain is built from TRBV29-1 and TRBJ1-5; D is unclear. The CDR3 protein is CSAAMSSNQPQHF. The CDR3 nucleotides read TGCAGCGCCGCTATGAGTTCCAATCAGCCCCAGCATTTT.